The 27 T cell receptor beta chains presented below share a single source sample, sequenced in a study of blood T cells in healthy people across ages. A second PCR, run for roughly 7 to 11 cycles, used a sample-barcoded 5' primer plus a J-beta primer mix. TCRdb used MiXCR to reprocess the 5' RACE reads, holding one entry per CDR3 protein. Of approximately 880,000 distinct CDR3 sequences listed, around 46% are singletons. Source material: blood. These receptors all come from a man aged 30 to 45 in good health.

This clonotype was found a few times. This chain joins TRBV4-1 and TRBJ2-5; D perhaps matches TRBD2 (5 bases). Germline CDR1 and CDR2: MGHRA and YSYEKL. V shed 1 base and J shed 4 bases, with 10 bases lying between them. The CDR3 runs 14 residues. CDR3 residues: CASSQGLPGETQYF. CDR3 nucleotide sequence: TGCGCCAGCAGCCAAGGACTACCCGGAGAGACCCAGTACTTC.

The chain carries TRBV20-1 and TRBJ1-4; 9 bases are a match to TRBD1. From germline, CDR1 is DFQATT and CDR2 SNEGSKA (reference sequence). This CDR3 region has 15 residues. The J segment lost 8 bases and the V segment lost 3 bases, leaving 10 bases of the junction unmatched. CDR3 in amino acids: CSARANRGLWEKLFF. The CDR3 bases are TGCAGTGCTAGGGCCAACAGGGGGCTATGGGAAAAACTGTTTTTT.

The chain is built from TRBV15 and TRBJ1-6, with TRBD1 identical over 10 bases. Trimming took 2 bases from V and 10 from J; bases not matched to a gene: 5. CDR3 length equals 15 residues. The V gene's germline CDR1 is LNHNV and CDR2 YYDKDF (reference sequence). For the CDR3, the DNA is TGTGCCACCAGCAGAACCGGGACAGGGGCATCACCCCTCCACTTT. Translating gives CATSRTGTGASPLHF.

This chain joins TRBV20-1 and TRBJ2-7; 10 nucleotides match TRBD2. J was trimmed by 4 bases and V by 8 bases; bases with no gene match: 11. The CDR3 is 14 amino acids. The germline CDR1 and CDR2 sequences are DFQATT and SNEGSKA (reference sequence). CDR3: CSTTFGTSVYEQYF. The DNA for the CDR3 is TGCAGTACAACTTTCGGGACTAGCGTGTACGAGCAGTACTTC.

In this sample, this clonotype turned up once. The chain combines TRBV7-2 with TRBJ2-5; tentative D call: TRBD2 (6 bases). Per the germline V gene, CDR1 is SGHTA and CDR2 is FQGNSA. This CDR3 has 16 amino acids. Trimming took off 5 bases at V and 5 bases at J, with 21 bases between the two ends. CDR3 sequence reads: CASSLLGLGGRETQYF. As DNA, the CDR3 is TGTGCCAGCAGCCTATTGGGTCTGGGGGGTCGGGAGACCCAGTACTTC.

There are a few counts of this clonotype. The rearrangement joins TRBV6-2 or TRBV6-3 to TRBJ2-7; TRBD1 agrees at 9 bases. CDR3 length: 14 amino acids. Germline V gene data show CDR1 as MNHEY and CDR2 as SVGEGT. The ends lost 2 bases at V and 4 bases at J; junction bases unmatched: 3. The DNA for the CDR3 is TGTGCCAGCAGTTACGGACAGGGGAATTACGAGCAGTACTTC. Translation: CASSYGQGNYEQYF.

This clonotype was recorded a few times. The gene calls are TRBV6-1 and TRBJ2-7, with D unresolved. The V gene's germline CDR1 is MNHNS and CDR2 SASEGT. CDR3 length: 11 amino acids. Trimming took 7 bases from V and 7 from J, leaving 11 bases between them. CDR3 loop: CASTQGLEQYF. As DNA, the CDR3 is TGTGCCAGCACCCAAGGGCTGGAGCAGTACTTC.

The chain employs TRBV5-1 and TRBJ2-2, with TRBD2 matching 7 bases. Germline CDR1 is SGHRS and CDR2 is YFSETQ. This CDR3 has 16 amino acids. V gave up 6 bases and J gave up 0 bases; unmatched junction bases: 8. In DNA form, the CDR3 reads TGCGCCAGCACCCGGACCAGCGGGGCGAACACCGGGGAGCTGTTTTTT. This sequence encodes CASTRTSGANTGELFF.

This sequence joins TRBV19 and TRBJ1-5; tentative D call: TRBD1 (6 bases). Between the trimmed V and J ends, which lost 4 bases and 6 bases, there was a span of 16 bases. Germline-derived CDR1 and CDR2 are LNHDA and SQIVND (reference sequence). The CDR3 covers 15 residues. In DNA form, the CDR3 reads TGTGCCAGTAGTACCACACAGGGAGACACTCAGCCCCAGCATTTT. This encodes CASSTTQGDTQPQHF. The full variable domain, in which reference TRBV19 and TRBJ1-5 provide the parts outside the CDR3, is DGGITQSPKYLFRKEGQNVTLSCEQNLNHDAMYWYRQDPGQGLRLIYYSQIVNDFQKGDIAEGYSVSREKKESFPLTVTSAQKNPTAFYLCASSTTQGDTQPQHFGDGTRLSIL.

In the case of this clonotype: A read error may be the cause here, since a much bigger clone is one base away. The chain links TRBV10-3 to TRBJ2-3; 7 bases agree with TRBD2. CDR1 is ENHRY and CDR2 is SYGVKD in the germline V gene. The CDR3 sequence is 16 residues long. The V and J ends lost 8 bases and 9 bases, in that order; junction bases with no gene match: 20. DNA for the CDR3: TGTGCCATCTCAGAAAACCAACTAGCGCTTATGGAGACGCAGTATTTT. Protein: CAISENQLALMETQYF.

This clonotype was seen a handful of times. CDR3 nucleotides: TGTGCCAGCAGTTACTCACGGACAGGGGACTCACCCCTCCACTTT. It codes for CASSYSRTGDSPLHF. This chain uses TRBV6-5 with TRBJ1-6, with 9 bases lining up with TRBD1. CDR3 size: 15 residues. Germline V gene data show CDR1 as MNHEY and CDR2 as SVGAGI. V shed 0 bases and J 10 bases; nucleotides not matched to a gene: 4.

J is TRBJ2-3 and V is TRBV27; D call uncertain. The V gene's germline CDR1 is MNHEY and CDR2 SMNVEV (reference sequence). This CDR3 is built from 14 residues. V lost 3 bases, J lost 8 bases, and 15 bases lay in between. CDR3 in DNA: TGTGCCAGCAGTTTGGGCGTGGGCGTTGCTACGCAGTATTTT. Amino acids: CASSLGVGVATQYF.

The genes are TRBV14 and TRBJ1-2; D unresolved. This CDR3 has 16 amino acids. Germline-derived CDR1 and CDR2 are SGHDN and FVKESK. The V end lost 2 bases, the J end lost 4 bases, and 17 bases lay between the germline ends. CDR3 DNA sequence: TGTGCCAGCAGCCAATTTTCCAGACAATCCTTCTATGGCTACACCTTC. Its translation: CASSQFSRQSFYGYTF.

The chain employs TRBV28 and TRBJ2-1; D is perhaps TRBD1 (5 bases). The germline V and J ends were trimmed by 7 bases and 0 bases, with 10 bases remaining between them. The CDR3 loop spans 14 amino acids. Looked up from germline, CDR1 is MDHEN and CDR2 is SYDVKM. Written as DNA, the CDR3 is TGTGCCAGCACTCTAAGGGGCTCCTACAATGAGCAGTTCTTC. It encodes CASTLRGSYNEQFF.

The V gene is TRBV9, the J gene TRBJ2-1; TRBD2 is a possible D gene (6 bases). The length of the CDR3 is 15 residues. The germline V gene has CDR1 SGDLS and CDR2 YYNGEE. Trimming took 0 bases from V and 2 from J, leaving 9 bases between them. This CDR3 is CASSVEGTPYNEQFF. The CDR3, as DNA: TGTGCCAGCAGCGTAGAAGGGACTCCCTACAATGAGCAGTTCTTC. Together with reference TRBV9 and TRBJ2-1, the CDR3 gives the full variable domain: DSGVTQTPKHLITATGQRVTLRCSPRSGDLSVYWYQQSLDQGLQFLIQYYNGEERAKGNILERFSAQQFPDLHSELNLSSLELGDSALYFCASSVEGTPYNEQFFGPGTRLTVL.

The V and J genes are TRBV4-2 and TRBJ2-3; TRBD2 matches 10 bases. Per the germline V gene, CDR1 is LGHNA and CDR2 is YNFKEQ. Germline trimming cut 4 bases from V and 2 bases from J; bases unmatched to any gene: 9. The CDR3 sequence is 17 residues long. CDR3 DNA: TGTGCCAGCAGCCTCCCCACCGGGACTAGCGACACAGATACGCAGTATTTT. Amino acid sequence: CASSLPTGTSDTDTQYF.

This sequence joins TRBV10-1 and TRBJ2-5; 7 bases are shared with TRBD1. CDR1 and CDR2 from the germline V gene are WNHNN and SYGVQD (reference sequence). V shed 2 bases, J shed 1 base, and the junction held 7 bases outside the gene matches. This CDR3 has 16 amino acids. For the CDR3, the DNA is TGCGCCAGCAGTGAGACCCCGGACAGGCGCCAAGAGACCCAGTACTTC. Its translation is CASSETPDRRQETQYF.

Turning to this clonotype: Since a much larger clone is just one base distant, this may be a read error. The V call is TRBV7-2, the J call TRBJ1-5; 7 nucleotides agree with TRBD1. V lost 5 bases to trimming and J lost 0 bases; unmatched junction nucleotides: 4. The CDR3 has 15 residues. Looked up from germline, CDR1 is SGHTA and CDR2 is FQGNSA. The CDR3 sequence: CASSTGQYSNQPQHF. The CDR3, as DNA: TGTGCCAGCAGCACGGGACAGTATAGCAATCAGCCCCAGCATTTT.

This clonotype was counted between two and nine times. Mismatch with germline at one junction end may stem from a read error. This chain links TRBV12-3 or TRBV12-4 with TRBJ2-4; 11 positions agree with TRBD2. This CDR3 contains 16 residues. CDR3 amino acids: CASSVAGGGAKNIQYF. CDR3 nucleotide sequence: TGTGCCAGCAGTGTAGCGGGGGGGGGAGCCAAAAACATTCAGTACTTC.

The J gene is TRBJ2-7, the V gene TRBV5-1; 7 bases are a match to TRBD2. The V and J ends lost 3 bases and 1 base, in that order; junction bases with no gene match: 1. Per the germline V gene, CDR1 is SGHRS and CDR2 is YFSETQ. This CDR3 is 13 amino acids long. CDR3 bases: TGCGCCAGCAGCTGGGACTATTCCTACGAGCAGTACTTC. Translation: CASSWDYSYEQYF.

V gene TRBV5-1 combines with J gene TRBJ2-5; 9 bases align to TRBD2. The CDR3 is 14 residues long. After removal of 4 bases from V and 9 bases from J, the junction contained 10 bases not matched to a gene. Looked up from germline, CDR1 is SGHRS and CDR2 is YFSETQ. CDR3 amino acids: CASSVLAGPPAQYF. CDR3 DNA: TGCGCCAGCAGCGTTCTAGCGGGGCCCCCGGCCCAGTACTTC.

Ten or more counts support this clonotype. The CDR3: CASSLGQANYGYTF. DNA for the CDR3: TGCGCCAGCAGCTTAGGACAGGCGAACTATGGCTACACCTTC. The rearrangement links TRBV5-1 to TRBJ1-2; TRBD1 aligns across 7 bases. The CDR3 extends over 14 amino acids. Germline V lookup: CDR1 SGHRS, CDR2 YFSETQ. Germline trimming cut 2 bases from V and 2 bases from J; bases unmatched to any gene: 3.

About this clonotype itself: At one boundary the junction diverges from the germline segment, which might be a read error. The chain recombines TRBV12-3 or TRBV12-4 with TRBJ2-3; 8 positions agree with TRBD1. The CDR3 is 16 amino acids. The CDR3, as DNA: TGTGCCAGCAGTTTAGCGCTTGGACAGGGAGCAGATGCGCAGTATTTT. It encodes CASSLALGQGADAQYF.

V usage is TRBV7-9 and J usage is TRBJ1-5, with no clear D. This CDR3 is 12 amino acids long. With 3 bases removed from V and 7 bases from J, the gap between germline ends came to 7 bases. Germline-derived CDR1 and CDR2 are SEHNR and FQNEAQ (reference sequence). The CDR3 nucleotides are TGTGCCAGCAGCTTCTCATGGCAGCCCCAGCATTTT. Encoded protein: CASSFSWQPQHF. Full variable domain (rest looked up from reference TRBV7-9 and TRBJ1-5): DTGVSQNPRHKITKRGQNVTFRCDPISEHNRLYWYRQTLGQGPEFLTYFQNEAQLEKSRLLSDRFSAERPKGSFSTLEIQRTEQGDSAMYLCASSFSWQPQHFGDGTRLSIL.

This clonotype came up many times. The gene calls are TRBV7-9 and TRBJ1-4; D is undetermined. Between the trimmed V and J ends, which lost 1 base and 11 bases, there was a span of 8 bases. Germline-derived CDR1 and CDR2 are SEHNR and FQNEAQ (reference sequence). The CDR3 consists of 12 residues. The CDR3 nucleotides are TGTGCCAGCAGCTTAGAGGCCTGGAAACTGTTTTTT. Translated: CASSLEAWKLFF.

This clonotype was seen more than once but under ten times. The rearrangement links TRBV9 to TRBJ2-3; TRBD2 agrees at 9 bases. Per germline, CDR1 SGDLS and CDR2 YYNGEE. This CDR3 contains 16 residues. The V segment lost 6 bases and the J segment 4 bases; nucleotides outside the gene matches: 12. CDR3 nucleotides: TGTGCCAGCACACGGGGCGGGGGGGCCGATCCAGATACGCAGTATTTT. Translating gives CASTRGGGADPDTQYF.

V usage is TRBV3-1 and J usage is TRBJ2-7, with 7 bases lining up with TRBD1. Trimming took 0 bases from V and 2 from J; bases not matched to a gene: 4. The CDR3 has 15 amino acids. Germline V lookup: CDR1 LGHDT, CDR2 YNNKEL (reference sequence). The CDR3 spells CASSQDLTGPYEQYF. The CDR3 region has the DNA TGTGCCAGCAGCCAAGATCTGACAGGGCCCTACGAGCAGTACTTC.